Many counts were recorded for the clone carrying this T cell receptor beta chain. The CDR3 loop spans 15 amino acids. Germline V gene data show CDR1 as MGHRA and CDR2 as YSYEKL. Trimming pared 5 bases from V and 4 bases from J, leaving 17 bases between. Time point meaning: newly diagnosed GD, antithyroid drugs for less than 3 months. PBMC RNA was the source of the TCR library. The data originate from a study of regulatory T cells in long-lasting Graves disease. Building of the TCR beta libraries involved iRepertoire HTBI primers and Arm-PCR of CDR3 regions. Via MiXCR, TCRdb re-called the multiplex PCR reads, giving one row per CDR3 protein. The sample consists of 250,000 to 300,000 distinct CDR3 sequences, approximately 20% of them appearing once. This same sample was also taken into another study, of T cells in Graves' hyperthyroidism and ophthalmopathy.

The sample in question was peripheral blood mononuclear cells (PBMCs), obtained at new diagnosis, from a patient treated with antithyroid drugs. V is TRBV4-1 and J is TRBJ1-2; the D gene is possibly TRBD1 (6 bases). The origin of this receptor is a young woman with Graves disease. The DNA of the CDR3 is TGCGCCAGCAGCAACCCCCCCCAGGGGCCCTATGGCTACACCTTC. Protein product: CASSNPPQGPYGYTF.